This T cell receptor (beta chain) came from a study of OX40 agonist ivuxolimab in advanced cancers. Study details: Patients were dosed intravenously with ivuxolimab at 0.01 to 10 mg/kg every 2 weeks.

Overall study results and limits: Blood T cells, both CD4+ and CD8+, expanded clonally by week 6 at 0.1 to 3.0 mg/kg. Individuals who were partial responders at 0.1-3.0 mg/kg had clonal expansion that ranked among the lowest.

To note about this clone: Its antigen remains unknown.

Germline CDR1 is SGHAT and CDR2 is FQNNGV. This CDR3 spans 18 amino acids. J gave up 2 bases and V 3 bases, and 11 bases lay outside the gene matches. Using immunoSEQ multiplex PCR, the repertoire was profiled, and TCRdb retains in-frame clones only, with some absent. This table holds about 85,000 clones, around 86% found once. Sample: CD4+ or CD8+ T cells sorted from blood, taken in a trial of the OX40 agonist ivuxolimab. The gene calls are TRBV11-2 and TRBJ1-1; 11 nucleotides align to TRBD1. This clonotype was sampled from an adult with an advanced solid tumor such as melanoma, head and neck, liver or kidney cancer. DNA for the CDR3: TGTGCCAGCAGCTTTTCCTTTGGACAGGGGGCGTTTAACACTGAAGCTTTCTTT. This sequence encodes CASSFSFGQGAFNTEAFF.